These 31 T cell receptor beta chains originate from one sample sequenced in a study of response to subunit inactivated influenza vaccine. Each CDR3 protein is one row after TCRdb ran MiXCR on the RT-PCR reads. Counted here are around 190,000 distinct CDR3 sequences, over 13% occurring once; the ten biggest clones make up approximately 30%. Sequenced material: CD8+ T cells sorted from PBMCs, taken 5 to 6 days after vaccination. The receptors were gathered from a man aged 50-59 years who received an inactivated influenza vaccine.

Here the CDR3 reads CSTLPGGNTEAFF. The CDR3 DNA reads TGCAGCACCCTCCCCGGCGGGAACACTGAAGCTTTCTTT. The J gene is TRBJ1-1, the V gene TRBV29-1; D ambiguous. The germline V gene has CDR1 SQVTM and CDR2 ANQGSEA. CDR3 length equals 13 residues. V gave up 8 bases and J gave up 1 base, with 14 bases separating them.

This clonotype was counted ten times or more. The DNA of the CDR3 is TGTGCCAGTCGGGACCGGGACTACCTCTACAATGAGCAGTTCTTC. This sequence encodes CASRDRDYLYNEQFF. The V gene is TRBV19, the J gene TRBJ2-1, with 7 nucleotides matching TRBD2. After removal of 8 bases from V and 3 bases from J, the junction contained 10 bases not matched to a gene. The V gene's germline CDR1 is LNHDA and CDR2 SQIVND (reference sequence). CDR3 length: 15 residues.

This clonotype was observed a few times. CDR3 sequence reads: CASSLGQGFEAFF. CDR3 nucleotides: TGTGCCAGCAGTTTAGGTCAGGGGTTTGAAGCTTTCTTT. V usage is TRBV12-3 or TRBV12-4 and J usage is TRBJ1-1, with TRBD1 as a possible D gene (6 bases). This CDR3 has 13 residues. V was clipped by 1 base and J by 7 bases, with 10 bases between them.

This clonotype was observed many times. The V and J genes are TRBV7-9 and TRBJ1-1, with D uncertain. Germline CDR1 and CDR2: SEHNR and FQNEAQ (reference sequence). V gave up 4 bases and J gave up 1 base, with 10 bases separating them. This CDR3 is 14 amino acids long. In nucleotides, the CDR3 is TGTGCCAGCAGCTGGGTGGGTGAGAACACTGAAGCTTTCTTT. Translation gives CASSWVGENTEAFF.

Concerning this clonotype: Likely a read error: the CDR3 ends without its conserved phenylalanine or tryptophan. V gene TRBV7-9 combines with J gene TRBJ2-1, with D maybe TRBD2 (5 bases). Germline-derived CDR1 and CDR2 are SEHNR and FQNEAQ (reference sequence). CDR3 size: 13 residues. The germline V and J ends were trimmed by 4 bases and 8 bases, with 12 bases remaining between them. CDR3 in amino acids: CASSYWTGDEQFS. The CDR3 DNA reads TGTGCCAGCAGCTACTGGACTGGTGATGAGCAGTTCTCC.

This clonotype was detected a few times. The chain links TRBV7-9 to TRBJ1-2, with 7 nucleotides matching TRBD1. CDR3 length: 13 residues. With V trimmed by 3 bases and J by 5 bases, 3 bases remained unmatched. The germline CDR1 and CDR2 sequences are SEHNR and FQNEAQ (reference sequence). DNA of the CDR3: TGTGCCAGCAGCTTTTCGACAGGGTATGGCTACACCTTC. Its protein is CASSFSTGYGYTF.

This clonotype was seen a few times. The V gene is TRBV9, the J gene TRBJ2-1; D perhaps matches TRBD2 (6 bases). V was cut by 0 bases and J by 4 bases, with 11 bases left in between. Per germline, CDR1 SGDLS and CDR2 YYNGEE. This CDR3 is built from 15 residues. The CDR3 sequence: CASSVVGGTYNEQFF. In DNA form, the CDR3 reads TGTGCCAGCAGCGTAGTAGGCGGGACGTACAATGAGCAGTTCTTC.

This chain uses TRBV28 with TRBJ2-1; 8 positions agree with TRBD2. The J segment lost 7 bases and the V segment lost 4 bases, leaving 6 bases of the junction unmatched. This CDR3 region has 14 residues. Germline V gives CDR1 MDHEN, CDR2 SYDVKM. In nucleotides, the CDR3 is TGTGCCAGCAGTTCTCGGACTAGCAGGAATGAGCAGTTCTTC. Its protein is CASSSRTSRNEQFF.

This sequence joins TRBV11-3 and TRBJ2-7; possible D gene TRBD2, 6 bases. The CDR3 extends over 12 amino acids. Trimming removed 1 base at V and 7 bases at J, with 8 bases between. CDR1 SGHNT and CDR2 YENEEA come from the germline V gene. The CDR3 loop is CASSLAAGEQYF. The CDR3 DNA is TGTGCCAGCAGCTTAGCGGCGGGGGAGCAGTACTTC.

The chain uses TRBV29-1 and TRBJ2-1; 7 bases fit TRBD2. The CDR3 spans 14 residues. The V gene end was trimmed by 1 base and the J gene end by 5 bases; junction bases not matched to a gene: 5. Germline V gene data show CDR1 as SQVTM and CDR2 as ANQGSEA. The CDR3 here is CSVEGGGAHNEQFF. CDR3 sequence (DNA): TGCAGCGTTGAAGGGGGGGGTGCCCACAATGAGCAGTTCTTC.

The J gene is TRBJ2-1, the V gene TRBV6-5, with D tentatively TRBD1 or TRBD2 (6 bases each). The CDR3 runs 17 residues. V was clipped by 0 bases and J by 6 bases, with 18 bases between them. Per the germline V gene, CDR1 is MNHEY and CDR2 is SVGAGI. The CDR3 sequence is CASSYSIWTKGVNEQFF. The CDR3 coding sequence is TGTGCCAGCAGTTACTCGATTTGGACTAAGGGGGTCAATGAGCAGTTCTTC.

This CDR3 is CASSSGRTGSSYNEQFF. The DNA of the CDR3 is TGTGCCAGCAGTTCAGGGAGGACGGGAAGCTCCTACAATGAGCAGTTCTTC. The chain employs TRBV12-3 or TRBV12-4 and TRBJ2-1; a possible D gene is TRBD2 (6 bases). V was pared by 4 bases and J by 0 bases, with 16 bases between. This CDR3 region has 17 residues.

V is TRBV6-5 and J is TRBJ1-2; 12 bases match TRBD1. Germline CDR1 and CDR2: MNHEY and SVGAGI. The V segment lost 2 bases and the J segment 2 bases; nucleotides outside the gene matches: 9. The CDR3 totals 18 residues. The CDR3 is CASSYGEPGTGGNYGYTF. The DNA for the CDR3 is TGTGCCAGCAGTTACGGGGAACCCGGGACAGGGGGCAACTATGGCTACACCTTC.

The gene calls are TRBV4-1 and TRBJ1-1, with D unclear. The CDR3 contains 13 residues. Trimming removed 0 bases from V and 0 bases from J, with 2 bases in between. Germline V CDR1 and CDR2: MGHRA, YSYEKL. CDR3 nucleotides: TGCGCCAGCAGCCAAGAGGTGAACACTGAAGCTTTCTTT. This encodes CASSQEVNTEAFF.

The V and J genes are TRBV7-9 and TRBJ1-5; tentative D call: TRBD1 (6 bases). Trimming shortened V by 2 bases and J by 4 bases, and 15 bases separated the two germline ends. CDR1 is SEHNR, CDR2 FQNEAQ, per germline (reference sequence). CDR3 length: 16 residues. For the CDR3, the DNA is TGTGCCAGCAGCTTAACCGGGGTGGACAGTAATCAGCCCCAGCATTTT. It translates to CASSLTGVDSNQPQHF.

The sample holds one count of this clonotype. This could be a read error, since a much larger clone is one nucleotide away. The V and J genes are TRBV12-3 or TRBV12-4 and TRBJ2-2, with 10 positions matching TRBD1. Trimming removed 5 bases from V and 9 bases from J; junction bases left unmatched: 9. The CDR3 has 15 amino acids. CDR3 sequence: CASSTRDRGERELFF. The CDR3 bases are TGTGCCAGCAGTACCCGGGACAGGGGTGAGAGGGAGCTGTTTTTT.

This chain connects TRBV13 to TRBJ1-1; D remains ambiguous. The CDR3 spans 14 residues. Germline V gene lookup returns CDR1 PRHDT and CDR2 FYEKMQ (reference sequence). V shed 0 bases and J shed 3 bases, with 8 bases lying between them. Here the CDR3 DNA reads TGTGCCAGCAGCTTAGGAGGGTGGGACACTGAAGCTTTCTTT. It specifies CASSLGGWDTEAFF.

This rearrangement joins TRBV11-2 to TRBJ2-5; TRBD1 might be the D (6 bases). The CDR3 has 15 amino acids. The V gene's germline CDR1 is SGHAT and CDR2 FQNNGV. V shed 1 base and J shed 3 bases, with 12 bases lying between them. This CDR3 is CASSLGYRVKETQYF. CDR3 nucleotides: TGTGCCAGCAGCTTAGGCTACAGGGTGAAAGAGACCCAGTACTTC.

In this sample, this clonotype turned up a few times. The CDR3 protein is CASSSPGGGAGEQYF. CDR3 DNA sequence: TGTGCCAGCAGTTCCCCAGGAGGGGGGGCCGGAGAGCAGTACTTC. The chain couples TRBV27 to TRBJ2-7; D may be TRBD2 (7 bases). The CDR3 contains 15 residues. Germline V gives CDR1 MNHEY, CDR2 SMNVEV (reference sequence). Trimming shortened V by 4 bases and J by 7 bases, and 20 bases separated the two germline ends.

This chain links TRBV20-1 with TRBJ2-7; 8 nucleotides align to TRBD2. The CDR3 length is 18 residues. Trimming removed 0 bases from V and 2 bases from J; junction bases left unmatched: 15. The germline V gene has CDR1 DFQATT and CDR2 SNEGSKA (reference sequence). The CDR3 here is CSARDLAASGLNPYEQYF. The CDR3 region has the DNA TGCAGTGCTAGAGACCTAGCGGCTAGCGGGCTCAATCCCTACGAGCAGTACTTC.

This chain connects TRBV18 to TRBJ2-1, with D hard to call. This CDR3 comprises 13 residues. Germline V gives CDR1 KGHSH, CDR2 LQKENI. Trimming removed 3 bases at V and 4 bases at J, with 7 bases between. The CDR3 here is CASSPSIYNEQFF. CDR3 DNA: TGTGCCAGCTCACCGTCAATATACAATGAGCAGTTCTTC.

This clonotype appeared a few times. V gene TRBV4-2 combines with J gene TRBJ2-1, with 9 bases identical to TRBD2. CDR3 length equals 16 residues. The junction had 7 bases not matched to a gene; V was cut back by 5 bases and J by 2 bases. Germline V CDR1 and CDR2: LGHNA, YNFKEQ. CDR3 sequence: CASSIAGEEAYNEQFF. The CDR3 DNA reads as TGTGCCAGCAGCATAGCGGGAGAGGAGGCCTACAATGAGCAGTTCTTC.

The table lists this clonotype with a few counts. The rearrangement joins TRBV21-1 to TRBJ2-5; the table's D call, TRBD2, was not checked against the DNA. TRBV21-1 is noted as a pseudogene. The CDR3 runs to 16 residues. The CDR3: CASSGRRLAGGETQYF. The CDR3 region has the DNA TGTGCCAGCAGCGGCCGGAGACTAGCGGGAGGGGAGACCCAGTACTTC.

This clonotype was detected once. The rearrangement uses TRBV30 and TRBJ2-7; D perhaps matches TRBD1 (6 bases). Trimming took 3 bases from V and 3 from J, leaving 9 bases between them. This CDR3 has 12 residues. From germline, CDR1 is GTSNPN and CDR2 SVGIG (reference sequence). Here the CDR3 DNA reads TGTGCCTGGAGCACAGGGATCTACGAGCAGTACTTC. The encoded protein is CAWSTGIYEQYF.

The CDR3 coding sequence is TGTGCCAGCAGCAAAAACAGGGGCGAGGGCTACAATGAGCAGTTCTTC. Its translation: CASSKNRGEGYNEQFF. J is TRBJ2-1 and V is TRBV7-8; 7 nucleotides align to TRBD1. The V and J ends lost 5 bases and 3 bases, in that order; junction bases with no gene match: 10. Germline CDR1 reads SGHVS; CDR2 reads FQNEAQ. The CDR3 totals 16 residues.

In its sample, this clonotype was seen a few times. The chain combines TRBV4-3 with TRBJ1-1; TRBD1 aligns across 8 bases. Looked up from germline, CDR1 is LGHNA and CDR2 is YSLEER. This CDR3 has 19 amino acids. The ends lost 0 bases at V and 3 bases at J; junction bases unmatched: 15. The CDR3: CASSQDPAGGLGGDTEAFF. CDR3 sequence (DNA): TGCGCCAGCAGCCAAGATCCCGCAGGGGGCTTAGGAGGGGACACTGAAGCTTTCTTT.

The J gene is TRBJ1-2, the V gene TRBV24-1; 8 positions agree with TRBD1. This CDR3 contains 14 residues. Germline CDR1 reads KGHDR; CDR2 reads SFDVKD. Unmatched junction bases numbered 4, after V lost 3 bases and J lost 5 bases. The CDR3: CATSDLRQGYGYTF. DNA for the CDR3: TGTGCCACCAGTGATCTCCGACAGGGGTATGGCTACACCTTC.

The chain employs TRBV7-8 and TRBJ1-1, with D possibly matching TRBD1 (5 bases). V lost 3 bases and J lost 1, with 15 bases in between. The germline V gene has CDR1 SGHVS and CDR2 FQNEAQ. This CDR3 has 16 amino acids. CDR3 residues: CASSLDLGGSNTEAFF. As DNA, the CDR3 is TGTGCCAGCAGCTTGGACTTGGGGGGATCGAACACTGAAGCTTTCTTT.

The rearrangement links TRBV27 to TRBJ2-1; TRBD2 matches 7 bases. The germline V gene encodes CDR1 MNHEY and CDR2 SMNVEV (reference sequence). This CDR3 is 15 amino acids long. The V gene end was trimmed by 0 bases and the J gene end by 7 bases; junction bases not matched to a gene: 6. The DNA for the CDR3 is TGTGCCAGCAGTTTATCGGCGGGAGCTTGGAATGAGCAGTTCTTC. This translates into CASSLSAGAWNEQFF.

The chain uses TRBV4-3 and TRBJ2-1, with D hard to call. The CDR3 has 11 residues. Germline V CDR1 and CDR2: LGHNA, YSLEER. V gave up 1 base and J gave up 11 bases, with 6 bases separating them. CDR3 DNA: TGCGCCAGCAGCCAAGGCCAGAAGCAGTTCTTC. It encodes CASSQGQKQFF.

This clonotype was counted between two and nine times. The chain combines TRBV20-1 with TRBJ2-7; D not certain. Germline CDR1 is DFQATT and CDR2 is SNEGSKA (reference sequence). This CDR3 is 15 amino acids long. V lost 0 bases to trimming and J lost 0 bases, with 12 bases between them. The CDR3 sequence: CSARDFRNYSYEQYF. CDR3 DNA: TGCAGTGCTAGAGATTTCAGGAACTACTCCTACGAGCAGTACTTC.